The 29 T cell receptor beta chains in this list originate from one sample, sequenced in a study of blood T cell repertoires in COVID-19. Some clones are missing from TCRdb's copy, which holds only in-frame ones; the method was immunoSEQ multiplex PCR. The sample contains approximately 190,000 clones, around 84% of which appear only once. Sequencing was done on a sample of peripheral blood. These receptors originate from a man aged 30 to 39 with active or convalescent COVID-19.

This clone was counted ten times or more. The V gene is TRBV3-1 (or the pseudogene TRBV3-2), the J gene TRBJ2-7; tentative D call: TRBD1 (7 bases). The germline gives CDR1 LGHDT, CDR2 YNNKEL (reference sequence). There are 13 residues in the CDR3. The V end was cut by 4 bases, the J end by 3 bases, with 10 bases between. This chain's CDR3 is CASSRGTVYEQYF. CDR3 coding DNA: TGTGCCAGCAGCCGCGGGACAGTCTACGAGCAGTACTTC.

The chain is built from TRBV10-1 and TRBJ2-2; D is possibly TRBD1 (6 bases). The germline CDR1 and CDR2 sequences are WNHNN and SYGVQD (reference sequence). This CDR3 is built from 16 residues. The V end lost 2 bases, the J end lost 3 bases, and 13 bases lay between the germline ends. The CDR3 DNA is TGCGCCAGCAGTGAGGCCTTGGACAGCTACACCGGGGAGCTGTTTTTT. It encodes CASSEALDSYTGELFF.

The chain couples TRBV3-1 (or the pseudogene TRBV3-2) to TRBJ1-2, with 8 bases identical to TRBD1. From germline, CDR1 is LGHDT and CDR2 YNNKEL (reference sequence). V lost 0 bases to trimming and J lost 3 bases; unmatched junction nucleotides: 9. CDR3 length equals 17 residues. CDR3: CASSQDIGQGAYYGYTF. The CDR3 bases are TGTGCCAGCAGCCAAGATATCGGACAGGGTGCTTACTATGGCTACACCTTC.

This chain links TRBV2 with TRBJ1-5; 7 nucleotides align to TRBD1. The V and J ends lost 6 bases and 7 bases, in that order; junction bases with no gene match: 3. This CDR3 is built from 12 residues. Germline lookup yields CDR1 SNHLY and CDR2 FYNNEI. CDR3 nucleotides: TGTGCCAGCAGGACAGGGTCGCAGCCCCAGCATTTT. It codes for CASRTGSQPQHF.

The chain is built from TRBV18 and TRBJ2-1, with 11 bases aligning to TRBD2. With 3 bases clipped from V and 6 bases from J, the junction kept 10 bases outside the gene matches. The CDR3 totals 17 residues. Germline-derived CDR1 and CDR2 are KGHSH and LQKENI. The CDR3 DNA reads as TGTGCCAGCTCACCGCCGCTAGCGGGGGGCCCGGGCAATGAGCAGTTCTTC. It specifies CASSPPLAGGPGNEQFF.

This clone was seen only once. The genes are TRBV3-1 (or the pseudogene TRBV3-2) and TRBJ1-2, with D possibly being TRBD1 (6 bases). CDR1 and CDR2 from the germline V gene are LGHDT and YNNKEL (reference sequence). V dropped 0 bases and J dropped 8 bases, with 16 bases sitting between them. CDR3 length equals 15 residues. The CDR3 sequence is CASSQDPGGARGYTF. The CDR3 DNA follows: TGTGCCAGCAGCCAAGATCCGGGGGGCGCGAGGGGCTACACCTTC.

The chain combines TRBV19 with TRBJ2-2, with 14 bases fitting TRBD2. The CDR3 runs 16 residues. With V trimmed by 4 bases and J by 4 bases, 2 bases remained unmatched. Germline V lookup: CDR1 LNHDA, CDR2 SQIVND (reference sequence). The chain's CDR3 is CASSSGLAGGTGELFF. The DNA of the CDR3 is TGTGCCAGTAGTAGCGGACTAGCGGGAGGCACCGGGGAGCTGTTTTTT.

CDR3 DNA sequence: TGTGCCAGCACCGAGGAGGAGGCAGAGACCCAGTACTTC. Translated: CASTEEEAETQYF. The J gene is TRBJ2-5, the V gene TRBV21-1; TRBD2, the table's D call, was not compared with the DNA. TRBV21-1 has pseudogene status. The CDR3 sequence is 13 residues long.

The V call is TRBV30, the J call TRBJ1-1, with TRBD1 matching over 8 bases. With 3 bases clipped from V and 3 bases from J, the junction kept 3 bases outside the gene matches. CDR3 size: 13 residues. Per germline, CDR1 GTSNPN and CDR2 SVGIG (reference sequence). The chain's CDR3 is CAWSDRGYTEAFF. The CDR3 DNA reads as TGTGCCTGGAGCGACAGGGGTTACACTGAAGCTTTCTTT.

This rearrangement joins TRBV9 to TRBJ2-3; 13 positions match TRBD2. CDR1 and CDR2 from the germline V gene are SGDLS and YYNGEE. V shed 3 bases, J shed 2 bases, and the junction held 6 bases outside the gene matches. This CDR3 has 17 residues. The CDR3, as DNA: TGTGCCAGCAGCGCCCAGGGACTAGCGGGGAACACAGATACGCAGTATTTT. It codes for CASSAQGLAGNTDTQYF.

This clone has just one count. The genes are TRBV5-4 and TRBJ1-3, with a weak D call TRBD1 (5 bases). Germline V gene data show CDR1 as SGHNT and CDR2 as YYREEE (reference sequence). Trimming pared 0 bases from V and 0 bases from J, leaving 13 bases between. The CDR3 is 17 residues long. CDR3: CASSLAAGGVSGNTIYF. The CDR3 DNA sequence: TGTGCCAGCAGCTTGGCCGCGGGAGGGGTCTCTGGAAACACCATATATTTT.

The chain carries TRBV28 and TRBJ1-2; D remains unclear. CDR1 is MDHEN, CDR2 SYDVKM, per germline. CDR3 size: 14 residues. V was pared by 3 bases and J by 3 bases, with 11 bases between. The CDR3 nucleotides are TGTGCCAGCAGTTTGGGCAGGTTGCACTATGGCTACACCTTC. Its protein product is CASSLGRLHYGYTF.

This chain uses TRBV6-6 with TRBJ1-1, with 10 bases matching TRBD1. The ends lost 0 bases at V and 10 bases at J; junction bases unmatched: 5. The CDR3 runs 14 residues. The V gene's germline CDR1 is MNHNY and CDR2 SVGAGI (reference sequence). The CDR3 region is CASSYSPRQGAAFF. DNA for the CDR3: TGTGCCAGCAGTTACTCCCCGCGACAGGGGGCAGCTTTCTTT.

This clone was observed a single time. J is TRBJ2-2 and V is TRBV28, with 9 bases aligning to TRBD1. The germline CDR1 and CDR2 sequences are MDHEN and SYDVKM. Trimming at V came to 4 bases and at J to 7 bases, leaving 7 bases not matched to a gene. This CDR3 has 15 residues. CDR3 region: CASSSGQGMIGELFF. CDR3 nucleotides: TGTGCCAGCAGTTCCGGACAGGGGATGATCGGGGAGCTGTTTTTT. Looking up the rest from reference TRBV28 and TRBJ2-2 gives the full variable domain: DVKVTQSSRYLVKRTGEKVFLECVQDMDHENMFWYRQDPGLGLRLIYFSYDVKMKEKGDIPEGYSVSREKKERFSLILESASTNQTSMYLCASSSGQGMIGELFFGEGSRLTVL.

This rearrangement joins TRBV11-3 to TRBJ2-5; D gene uncertain. Germline CDR1 SGHNT, CDR2 YENEEA. CDR3 length: 11 residues. The ends were cut back, 3 bases at V and 4 bases at J, with 3 bases in the middle. The CDR3 is CASSFGETQYF. In nucleotides, the CDR3 is TGTGCCAGCAGCTTCGGAGAGACCCAGTACTTC.

The V and J genes are TRBV25-1 and TRBJ2-5; 7 bases fit TRBD1. CDR1 MGHDK and CDR2 SYGVNS come from the germline V gene. This CDR3 has 16 amino acids. The J segment lost 4 bases and the V segment lost 2 bases, leaving 10 bases of the junction unmatched. The CDR3 DNA reads as TGTGCCAGCAGTGAAAAAACAGGGGCCAAGGGAGAGACCCAGTACTTC. It is translated as CASSEKTGAKGETQYF.

V is TRBV14 and J is TRBJ2-2; 8 bases match TRBD1. After removal of 4 bases from V and 6 bases from J, the junction contained 13 bases not matched to a gene. Germline lookup yields CDR1 SGHDN and CDR2 FVKESK. The CDR3 totals 17 residues. CDR3 loop: CASSPNLGQGSAGELFF. CDR3 nucleotides: TGTGCCAGCAGCCCTAATCTCGGACAGGGTTCAGCCGGGGAGCTGTTTTTT.

The chain combines TRBV10-3 with TRBJ1-5; D is ambiguous. V was cut by 2 bases and J by 5 bases, with 7 bases left in between. The germline V gene encodes CDR1 ENHRY and CDR2 SYGVKD. The CDR3 has 13 amino acids. This chain's CDR3 is CAISETFDQPQHF. The CDR3 DNA sequence: TGTGCCATCAGTGAGACATTCGATCAGCCCCAGCATTTT.

Comment on this clone: The same CDR3 also results from other DNA sequences found in this sample. The J gene is TRBJ1-2, the V gene TRBV27; D remains unclear. The CDR3 is 13 amino acids. V was clipped by 2 bases and J by 2 bases, with 6 bases between them. The germline CDR1 and CDR2 sequences are MNHEY and SMNVEV (reference sequence). CDR3 amino acids: CASSLTGNYGYTF. The CDR3 DNA reads TGTGCCAGCAGTTTAACGGGGAACTATGGCTACACCTTC.

The CDR3 bases are TGTGCCAGCACCCTGCTGGTCACGGATGGCTACACCTTC. Its translation is CASTLLVTDGYTF. The genes are TRBV27 and TRBJ1-2; no clear D gene. Germline assignment: CDR1 MNHEY and CDR2 SMNVEV (reference sequence). With 7 bases removed from V and 6 bases from J, the gap between germline ends came to 15 bases. The CDR3 covers 13 residues.

The J gene is TRBJ1-6, the V gene TRBV28; a possible D gene is TRBD1 (5 bases). Per the germline V gene, CDR1 is MDHEN and CDR2 is SYDVKM. This CDR3 has 17 amino acids. V was pared by 5 bases and J by 0 bases, with 14 bases between. The CDR3 spells CASSLTVLGSYNSPLHF. The DNA for the CDR3 is TGTGCCAGCAGTCTGACAGTCCTTGGCTCCTATAATTCACCCCTCCACTTT.

This clone was counted many times. V and J are TRBV2 and TRBJ1-1; no definite D call. Germline values: CDR1 SNHLY, CDR2 FYNNEI. There are 13 residues in the CDR3. Trimming stripped 9 bases from V and 0 bases from J, with 11 bases between. CDR3 amino acids: CARQTEMNTEAFF. The CDR3 coding sequence is TGTGCCAGACAGACGGAAATGAACACTGAAGCTTTCTTT.

The rearrangement links TRBV7-8 to TRBJ1-5; TRBD1 matches 10 bases. CDR3 length: 15 residues. V trimming: 5 bases; J trimming: 5 bases; junction bases outside the gene matches: 6. Germline CDR1 is SGHVS and CDR2 is FQNEAQ. The CDR3 DNA follows: TGTGCCAGCAGCCCCTGGACAGGGGGGCATCAGCCCCAGCATTTT. Protein sequence: CASSPWTGGHQPQHF. The full variable domain, rest sourced from reference TRBV7-8 and TRBJ1-5, is GAGVSQSPRYKVAKRGQDVALRCDPISGHVSLFWYQQALGQGPEFLTYFQNEAQLDKSGLPSDRFFAERPEGSVSTLKIQRTQQEDSAVYLCASSPWTGGHQPQHFGDGTRLSIL.

This chain uses TRBV28 with TRBJ1-1, with D unresolved. Trimming cost V 5 bases and J 0 bases, with 16 bases left between them. Looked up from germline, CDR1 is MDHEN and CDR2 is SYDVKM. This CDR3 region has 16 residues. This chain's CDR3 is CASSPAGSALNTEAFF. The CDR3 coding sequence is TGTGCCAGCAGTCCTGCAGGTAGCGCTTTGAACACTGAAGCTTTCTTT. Together with reference TRBV28 and TRBJ1-1, the CDR3 gives the full variable domain: DVKVTQSSRYLVKRTGEKVFLECVQDMDHENMFWYRQDPGLGLRLIYFSYDVKMKEKGDIPEGYSVSREKKERFSLILESASTNQTSMYLCASSPAGSALNTEAFFGQGTRLTVV.

The chain has TRBV7-9 and TRBJ2-1; 8 bases fit TRBD2. The CDR3 has 16 residues. The germline gives CDR1 SEHNR, CDR2 FQNEAQ (reference sequence). J was trimmed by 9 bases and V by 7 bases; bases with no gene match: 17. The CDR3 here is CASTFRGTRVGGEQFF. For the CDR3, the DNA is TGTGCCAGCACCTTTCGCGGGACTAGGGTCGGTGGTGAGCAGTTCTTC. The full variable domain, completed using reference TRBV7-9 and TRBJ2-1, is DTGVSQNPRHKITKRGQNVTFRCDPISEHNRLYWYRQTLGQGPEFLTYFQNEAQLEKSRLLSDRFSAERPKGSFSTLEIQRTEQGDSAMYLCASTFRGTRVGGEQFFGPGTRLTVL.

V usage is TRBV5-3 and J usage is TRBJ2-7; TRBD1 aligns across 9 bases. TRBV5-3 has ORF status, its function being uncertain. The CDR3 is made up of 13 amino acids. V shed 4 bases, J shed 5 bases, and the junction held 4 bases outside the gene matches. CDR3 in DNA: TGTGCCAGAAGCCCGACAGGGGGGAACGAGCAGTACTTC. Encoded protein: CARSPTGGNEQYF.

This chain connects TRBV6-6 to TRBJ1-4; D may be TRBD1 (6 bases). CDR1 is MNHNY, CDR2 SVGAGI, per germline (reference sequence). The V end lost 0 bases, the J end lost 8 bases, and 13 bases lay between the germline ends. CDR3 size: 15 residues. In nucleotides, the CDR3 is TGTGCCAGCAGTTACTCAGGCAGGGGTGAAGAAAAACTGTTTTTT. It translates to CASSYSGRGEEKLFF.

The J gene is TRBJ1-3, the V gene TRBV18, with D unresolved. Germline V lookup: CDR1 KGHSH, CDR2 LQKENI. Deletions cut 3 bases from V and 5 bases from J, with 11 bases between. This CDR3 is built from 14 residues. CDR3 region: CASSPPAGRNTIYF. The CDR3 nucleotides read TGTGCCAGCTCACCTCCGGCGGGAAGAAACACCATATATTTT.

The V and J genes are TRBV4-2 and TRBJ2-7, with 9 bases that match TRBD2. Germline V CDR1 and CDR2: LGHNA, YNFKEQ. The CDR3 consists of 16 residues. Losses at the gene ends were 3 bases for V and 2 bases for J; bases not matched to a gene: 8. CDR3 coding DNA: TGTGCCAGCAGCCACGCGGTCCAGCGGGGGGCCTACGAGCAGTACGTC. Translating it yields CASSHAVQRGAYEQYV.